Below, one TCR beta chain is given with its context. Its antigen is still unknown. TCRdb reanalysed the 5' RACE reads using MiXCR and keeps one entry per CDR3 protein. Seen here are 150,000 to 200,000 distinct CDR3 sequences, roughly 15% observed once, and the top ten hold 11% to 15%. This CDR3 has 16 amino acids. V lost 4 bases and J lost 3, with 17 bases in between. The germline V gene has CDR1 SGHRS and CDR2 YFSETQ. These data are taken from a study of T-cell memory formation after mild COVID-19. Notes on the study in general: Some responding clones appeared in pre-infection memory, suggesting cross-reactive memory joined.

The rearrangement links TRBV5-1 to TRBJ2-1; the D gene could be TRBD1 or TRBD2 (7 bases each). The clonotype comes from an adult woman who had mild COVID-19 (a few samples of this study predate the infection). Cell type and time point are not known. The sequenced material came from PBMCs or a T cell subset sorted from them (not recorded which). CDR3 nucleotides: TGCGCCAGCAGCCCGCGGGGGCGGACAGGCTACAATGAGCAGTTCTTC. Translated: CASSPRGRTGYNEQFF. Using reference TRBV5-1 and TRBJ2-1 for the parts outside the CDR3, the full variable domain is KAGVTQTPRYLIKTRGQQVTLSCSPISGHRSVSWYQQTPGQGLQFLFEYFSETQRNKGNFPGRFSGRQFSNSRSEMNVSTLELGDSALYLCASSPRGRTGYNEQFFGPGTRLTVL.